Following are 18 T cell receptor beta chains from one sample sequenced in a study of CD8+CD57+ T cells in acquired aplastic anemia. The authors sequenced patients whose flow cytometry had shown CD8+CD57+ cell expansion. Using genomic DNA as the template, TCR beta VDJ and CDR3 profiling was carried out. TCRdb redid the calling of the reads with MiXCR, one entry per CDR3 protein. The table records about 160,000 distinct CDR3 sequences, around 47% of them present only once. Sequenced material: sorted CD4+, CD8+, or CD8+CD57+ T cells (not recorded which) from PBMCs. The receptors originated from a human donor with aplastic anemia.

This clonotype was seen many times. This chain links TRBV19 with TRBJ2-2; 7 bases match TRBD1. The germline V gene has CDR1 LNHDA and CDR2 SQIVND (reference sequence). CDR3 length: 16 amino acids. Unmatched junction bases numbered 6, after V lost 5 bases and J lost 0 bases. The CDR3 coding sequence is TGTGCCAGTAGTCCCGGGACAGCGTCGAACACCGGGGAGCTGTTTTTT. Its protein is CASSPGTASNTGELFF.

V is TRBV2 and J is TRBJ2-5; D is uncertain. The CDR3 is made up of 12 amino acids. Trimming left V 6 bases short and J 5 bases short, with 10 bases between. Germline loops: CDR1 SNHLY, CDR2 FYNNEI. The CDR3 DNA sequence: TGTGCCAGCAGGGACCTACGGGAGACCCAGTACTTC. Its translation is CASRDLRETQYF.

The V call is TRBV28, the J call TRBJ2-3; the D is unclear. This CDR3 has 12 residues. V was shortened by 6 bases and J by 6 bases, with 10 bases between the two germline ends. The germline V gene encodes CDR1 MDHEN and CDR2 SYDVKM. The CDR3 nucleotides are TGTGCCAGCAGCCCCCCTAAGGATACGCAGTATTTT. Translation gives CASSPPKDTQYF.

This chain links TRBV19 with TRBJ1-1; a weak D match, TRBD1 (6 bases). In germline, CDR1 is LNHDA, CDR2 SQIVND (reference sequence). The CDR3 runs to 15 residues. V was pared by 5 bases and J by 0 bases, with 13 bases between. CDR3 sequence (DNA): TGTGCCAGTAGTTCTCAGACAGGTATGAACACTGAAGCTTTCTTT. This translates into CASSSQTGMNTEAFF. Full variable domain (outside the CDR3, taken from reference TRBV19 and TRBJ1-1): DGGITQSPKYLFRKEGQNVTLSCEQNLNHDAMYWYRQDPGQGLRLIYYSQIVNDFQKGDIAEGYSVSREKKESFPLTVTSAQKNPTAFYLCASSSQTGMNTEAFFGQGTRLTVV.

In its sample, this clonotype was seen many times. V usage is TRBV10-3 and J usage is TRBJ1-6; the D is unclear. CDR3 size: 13 residues. Germline V gene data show CDR1 as ENHRY and CDR2 as SYGVKD. Trimming cost V 4 bases and J 7 bases, with 8 bases left between them. CDR3 residues: CAISAQENSPLHF. In DNA, the CDR3 is TGTGCCATCAGTGCGCAGGAAAATTCACCCCTCCACTTT.

The chain recombines TRBV24-1 with TRBJ2-1; TRBD2 matches 12 bases. The CDR3 contains 14 residues. Germline V CDR1 and CDR2: KGHDR, SFDVKD. Losses at the gene ends were 2 bases for V and 10 bases for J; bases not matched to a gene: 2. DNA for the CDR3: TGTGCCACCAGTGATTCTAGCGGGGGGGCCGAGCAGTTCTTC. Residues: CATSDSSGGAEQFF.

This clonotype was seen many times. V usage is TRBV5-5 and J usage is TRBJ2-1; TRBD2 agrees at 10 bases. Germline V gene lookup returns CDR1 SGHKS and CDR2 YYEKEE (reference sequence). V was pared by 0 bases and J by 5 bases, with 2 bases of the junction left unmatched. This CDR3 is built from 15 residues. The DNA for the CDR3 is TGTGCCAGCAGCTTGGGGCTAGCGGGGGACAATGAGCAGTTCTTC. This gives the protein CASSLGLAGDNEQFF.

Points on this clonotype: The conserved closing phenylalanine or tryptophan is absent in this CDR3, likely reflecting a read error. CDR3 loop: CASSQEQVGSAFL. DNA of the CDR3: TGTGCCAGCAGCCAAGAACAGGTGGGGTCGGCTTTCCTT. The chain links TRBV3-1 to TRBJ1-1, with a weak D call TRBD1 (5 bases). V lost 0 bases, J lost 11 bases, and 13 bases lay in between. The CDR3 has 13 residues. Germline CDR1 reads LGHDT; CDR2 reads YNNKEL (reference sequence).

As to this clonotype: This may stem from a read error, because a much larger clone lies one nucleotide away. The genes are TRBV2 and TRBJ2-2, with D possibly TRBD2 on 6 matching bases. This CDR3 has 14 residues. From germline, CDR1 is SNHLY and CDR2 FYNNEI. DNA of the CDR3: TGTGCCAGCAATGAGATGGGGAACACCGGGGGGCTGTTTTTT. The encoded protein is CASNEMGNTGGLFF. The full variable domain, with the rest looked up from reference TRBV2 and TRBJ2-2, is EPEVTQTPSHQVTQMGQEVILRCVPISNHLYFYWYRQILGQKVEFLVSFYNNEISEKSEIFDDQFSVERPDGSNFTLKIRSTKLEDSAMYFCASNEMGNTGGLFFGEGSRLTVL.

In this sample, this clonotype turned up many times. The chain combines TRBV7-2 with TRBJ2-2; D is tentatively TRBD1 or TRBD2 (6 bases each). Germline lookup yields CDR1 SGHTA and CDR2 FQGNSA. V shed 3 bases and J shed 7 bases, with 15 bases lying between them. The CDR3 covers 15 residues. The CDR3 coding sequence is TGTGCCAGCAGCTTTACCATGGGGGGCAGCGGGGAGCTGTTTTTT. Translating gives CASSFTMGGSGELFF.

The chain has TRBV10-3 and TRBJ1-2, with TRBD1 as a possible D gene (5 bases). The CDR3 runs 16 residues. Between the trimmed V and J ends, which lost 4 bases and 2 bases, there was a span of 17 bases. Germline CDR1 is ENHRY and CDR2 is SYGVKD. This CDR3 is CAISGLAGGGNYGYTF. DNA for the CDR3: TGTGCCATCAGTGGGCTAGCGGGGGGTGGAAACTATGGCTACACCTTC.

As regards this clonotype: Mismatch with germline at one junction end may stem from a read error. The genes are TRBV11-2 and TRBJ1-1; the D is unclear. The CDR3 runs to 16 residues. CDR1 is SGHAT, CDR2 FQNNGV, per germline. Here the CDR3 DNA reads TGCGCCAGCAGCCCACAGCGAAGTCCTAGTAACACTGAAGCTTTCTTT. Encoded protein: CASSPQRSPSNTEAFF. Using reference TRBV11-2 and TRBJ1-1 for the parts outside the CDR3, the full variable domain is EAGVAQSPRYKIIEKRQSVAFWCNPISGHATLYWYQQILGQGPKLLIQFQNNGVVDDSQLPKDRFSAERLKGVDSTLKIQPAKLEDSAVYLCASSPQRSPSNTEAFFGQGTRLTVV.

The rearrangement links TRBV27 to TRBJ1-2, with TRBD1 matching 7 bases. Per germline, CDR1 MNHEY and CDR2 SMNVEV (reference sequence). This CDR3 spans 12 amino acids. Unmatched junction bases numbered 8, after V lost 8 bases and J lost 8 bases. For the CDR3, the DNA is TGTGCCAGCGGGTTCAGGGGGGGAGGCTACACCTTC. Residues: CASGFRGGGYTF.

This rearrangement joins TRBV11-1 to TRBJ2-3; maybe TRBD1 (5 bases). The CDR3 is 15 amino acids. Trimming removed 4 bases from V and 6 bases from J, with 17 bases in between. The germline CDR1 and CDR2 sequences are SGHAT and FQDESV (reference sequence). In DNA form, the CDR3 reads TGTGCCAGCAGCTCTTACCTACAACCAGGGGATACGCAGTATTTT. Protein sequence: CASSSYLQPGDTQYF.

V is TRBV29-1 and J is TRBJ1-1; TRBD1 agrees at 7 bases. Germline CDR1 reads SQVTM; CDR2 reads ANQGSEA. The CDR3 totals 14 residues. The V gene end was trimmed by 1 base and the J gene end by 4 bases; junction bases not matched to a gene: 6. Here the CDR3 reads CSVEGSAGGTEAFF. The CDR3 DNA reads as TGCAGCGTTGAAGGCTCTGCAGGGGGCACTGAAGCTTTCTTT.

This clonotype has ten or more counts. In nucleotides, the CDR3 is TGTGCCAGCAGCTTAGGGCTTGGGGGGGATGAGCAGTTCTTC. Translating gives CASSLGLGGDEQFF. The rearrangement links TRBV7-2 to TRBJ2-1, with 7 bases identical to TRBD2. The ends lost 1 base at V and 8 bases at J; junction bases unmatched: 5. The CDR3 sequence is 14 residues long. Germline V gene sequence: CDR1 SGHTA, CDR2 FQGNSA.

On this clonotype itself: A read error is possible here, since a much larger clone lies one base away. V is TRBV7-2 and J is TRBJ1-2; a weak D match, TRBD1 (6 bases). The V gene's germline CDR1 is SGHTA and CDR2 FQGNSA. There are 14 residues in the CDR3. Trimming cost V 6 bases and J 4 bases, with 15 bases left between them. The CDR3 spells CASSPRTGSYGYTF. Here the CDR3 DNA reads TGTGCCAGCAGTCCGCGTACAGGGAGCTATGGCTACACCTTC. The whole variable domain, remainder taken from reference TRBV7-2 and TRBJ1-2, is GAGVSQSPSNKVTEKGKDVELRCDPISGHTALYWYRQSLGQGLEFLIYFQGNSAPDKSGLPSDRFSAERTGGSVSTLTIQRTQQEDSAVYLCASSPRTGSYGYTFGSGTRLTVV.

This clonotype was seen just once. The chain combines TRBV19 with TRBJ2-4; 9 bases line up with TRBD2. Germline CDR1 reads LNHDA; CDR2 reads SQIVND (reference sequence). Germline trimming cut 8 bases from V and 1 base from J; bases unmatched to any gene: 6. The CDR3 length is 15 residues. In DNA form, the CDR3 reads TGTGCCAGTCACATAGCGGGAGCGGCCAAAAACATTCAGTACTTC. It encodes CASHIAGAAKNIQYF. Full variable domain (remainder filled in from reference TRBV19 and TRBJ2-4): DGGITQSPKYLFRKEGQNVTLSCEQNLNHDAMYWYRQDPGQGLRLIYYSQIVNDFQKGDIAEGYSVSREKKESFPLTVTSAQKNPTAFYLCASHIAGAAKNIQYFGAGTRLSVL.